The clone carrying this TCR beta chain was recorded a few times. Antigen: not known. The source of the sample is a study of cytomegalovirus exposure and HLA in healthy donors. A multiplex PCR was run with 60 Vbeta primers and 13 Jbeta primers. The assay was immunoSEQ multiplex PCR, and TCRdb's table has in-frame clones only and misses some. The sample shows about 130,000 clones, about two thirds of them seen only once. The study's findings and limits: TCR beta chains numbering more than 150 were designated cytomegalovirus-associated. Presence/absence analyses assumed roughly uniform sequencing depth across donors.

The sequence was collected from a woman aged 40 to 55 in good health and CMV-seronegative. Sample: PBMCs.

CDR3 residues: CASGSTSAAYEQYF. CDR3 in DNA: TGTGCCAGCGGTAGTACTAGCGCAGCCTACGAGCAGTACTTC. The chain combines TRBV28 with TRBJ2-7; TRBD2 matches 7 bases. CDR1 MDHEN and CDR2 SYDVKM come from the germline V gene. CDR3 length: 14 amino acids. V lost 8 bases and J lost 2; bases outside the gene matches: 9.